Shown below are 11 T cell receptor beta chains from a single sample sequenced in a study of PD-1 and CTLA-4 blockade in melanoma. The assay was immunoSEQ multiplex PCR, and TCRdb's table has in-frame clones only and misses some. The data show 23,000 or so clones, with about 91% seen just once and 6% to 8% held by the top ten. The source was CD8+ T cells from peripheral blood, collected before anti-PD-1 treatment. These receptor sequences come from a human donor with melanoma.

This rearrangement joins TRBV30 to TRBJ2-5; D ambiguous. The germline gives CDR1 GTSNPN, CDR2 SVGIG (reference sequence). V was clipped by 2 bases and J by 4 bases, with 20 bases between them. The CDR3 covers 16 residues. This chain's CDR3 is CAWSPPGTATGETQYF. As DNA, the CDR3 is TGTGCCTGGAGTCCCCCCGGCACAGCGACTGGAGAGACCCAGTACTTC.

The genes are TRBV5-1 and TRBJ2-7; D unclear. This CDR3 is built from 13 residues. Germline V lookup: CDR1 SGHRS, CDR2 YFSETQ. V was trimmed by 4 bases and J by 3 bases, leaving 11 bases between them. CDR3 sequence (DNA): TGCGCCAGCAGCCCCTCATGGGGCTACGAGCAGTACTTC. Amino acid sequence: CASSPSWGYEQYF.

This chain connects TRBV5-5 to TRBJ2-1; D uncertain. Germline V gives CDR1 SGHKS, CDR2 YYEKEE (reference sequence). Trimming took off 0 bases at V and 8 bases at J, with 9 bases between the two ends. The CDR3 totals 13 residues. The CDR3 loop is CASSLDGIDEQFF. In DNA, the CDR3 is TGTGCCAGCAGCTTGGATGGGATCGATGAGCAGTTCTTC.

The chain uses TRBV3-1 (or the pseudogene TRBV3-2) and TRBJ2-1, with 9 bases lining up with TRBD2. The CDR3 is 16 residues long. Germline values: CDR1 LGHDT, CDR2 YNNKEL (reference sequence). V dropped 3 bases and J dropped 4; count of bases not matched to a gene: 7. Here the CDR3 DNA reads TGTGCCAGCAGCCAGTTAGCGGGGGCCACTTACAATGAGCAGTTCTTC. It codes for CASSQLAGATYNEQFF.

This chain uses TRBV4-1 with TRBJ2-1; 15 bases align to TRBD2. CDR3 length: 18 amino acids. Per germline, CDR1 MGHRA and CDR2 YSYEKL. With V trimmed by 5 bases and J by 7 bases, 12 bases remained unmatched. CDR3 sequence (DNA): TGCGCCAGCAGCTACAGACAAGCCGGGACTAGCGGGGGGAATGAGCAGTTCTTC. Protein product: CASSYRQAGTSGGNEQFF.

The gene calls are TRBV5-6 and TRBJ1-3; possibly TRBD1 for D (5 bases). This CDR3 spans 14 amino acids. CDR1 and CDR2 from the germline V gene are SGHDT and YYEEEE. The V end lost 0 bases, the J end lost 6 bases, and 10 bases lay between the germline ends. CDR3 amino acids: CASSLGGLENTIYF. In nucleotides, the CDR3 is TGTGCCAGCAGCTTGGGGGGACTTGAAAACACCATATATTTT.

The chain links TRBV6-2 or TRBV6-3 to TRBJ2-2; D is uncertain. The CDR3 loop spans 14 amino acids. Germline CDR1 MNHEY, CDR2 SVGEGT. The ends were cut back, 2 bases at V and 7 bases at J, with 11 bases in the middle. The CDR3 DNA reads TGTGCCAGCAGTTACGCCACCCCGAACGGGGAGCTGTTTTTT. This sequence encodes CASSYATPNGELFF.

The chain carries TRBV7-8 and TRBJ1-2, with 9 bases fitting TRBD1. Germline CDR1 is SGHVS and CDR2 is FQNEAQ. The CDR3 sequence is 15 residues long. With V trimmed by 0 bases and J by 5 bases, 4 bases remained unmatched. The DNA of the CDR3 is TGTGCCAGCAGCTTAGCCCGGGACAGGGCTTATGGCTACACCTTC. This gives the protein CASSLARDRAYGYTF.

This chain uses TRBV5-6 with TRBJ2-7; D possibly corresponds to TRBD2 (5 bases). CDR3 size: 15 residues. The V gene lost 0 bases and the J gene lost 3 bases, with 13 bases spanning the gap. CDR1 is SGHDT and CDR2 is YYEEEE in the germline V gene. CDR3 sequence (DNA): TGTGCCAGCAGCTTGGCTATGGGAGAAATCTACGAGCAGTACTTC. Its translation is CASSLAMGEIYEQYF.

The J gene is TRBJ1-2, the V gene TRBV6-5; perhaps TRBD1 as D (5 bases). Trimming removed 7 bases from V and 6 bases from J, with 15 bases in between. CDR1 is MNHEY and CDR2 is SVGAGI in the germline V gene. This CDR3 has 13 amino acids. The CDR3 DNA reads as TGTGCCAGCAACGAAGGGACGGTCCATGGCTACACCTTC. Its translation: CASNEGTVHGYTF.

The chain recombines TRBV24-1 with TRBJ2-1; no clear D. This CDR3 is built from 13 residues. Germline V gives CDR1 KGHDR, CDR2 SFDVKD. With 0 bases removed from V and 5 bases from J, the gap between germline ends came to 4 bases. This CDR3 reads CATSDLLDNEQFF. CDR3 DNA: TGTGCCACCAGTGATTTGCTGGACAATGAGCAGTTCTTC.